Below, 28 T cell receptor beta chains from the same sample are listed, as sequenced in a study of T cells in Graves' hyperthyroidism and ophthalmopathy. The CDR3 regions of TCR beta were amplified from RNA transcripts. The HTBI primer set was used in a first-round RT-PCR of the TCR CDR3. TCRdb reprocessed the multiplex PCR reads via MiXCR and lists one record per CDR3 protein. The sample records roughly 350,000 distinct CDR3 sequences, about an eighth being singletons. Sequenced material: blood. The receptor set was obtained from a woman aged 40 to 55 with Graves' ophthalmopathy.

V and J are TRBV19 and TRBJ1-5; no clear D gene. This CDR3 spans 13 amino acids. Trimming left V 3 bases short and J 4 bases short, with 7 bases between. CDR1 is LNHDA and CDR2 is SQIVND in the germline V gene (reference sequence). CDR3 in amino acids: CASSIQRNQPQHF. CDR3 coding DNA: TGTGCCAGTAGTATTCAGAGAAATCAGCCCCAGCATTTT.

This clonotype was counted between two and nine times. The genes are TRBV5-5 and TRBJ2-5; tentatively, D is TRBD2 (6 bases). The CDR3 has 14 residues. The V end lost 3 bases, the J end lost 1 base, and 10 bases lay between the germline ends. From germline, CDR1 is SGHKS and CDR2 YYEKEE (reference sequence). CDR3 nucleotide sequence: TGTGCCAGCAGCTCGGGAGTGCGCCAAGAGACCCAGTACTTC. Protein product: CASSSGVRQETQYF.

The chain links TRBV9 to TRBJ2-5; 11 nucleotides match TRBD2. The ends lost 0 bases at V and 5 bases at J; junction bases unmatched: 6. The CDR3 length is 16 residues. Germline V gene lookup returns CDR1 SGDLS and CDR2 YYNGEE. CDR3 sequence (DNA): TGTGCCAGCAGCGTAGGTAGCGGGGGGGCCTGGGAGACCCAGTACTTC. As protein: CASSVGSGGAWETQYF.

To note about this clonotype: Since a much larger clone is just one base distant, this may be a read error. The rearrangement joins TRBV18 to TRBJ1-2, with D uncertain. Germline V CDR1 and CDR2: KGHSH, LQKENI. Trimming cost V 1 base and J 7 bases, with 13 bases left between them. This CDR3 comprises 14 residues. The CDR3 DNA reads as TGTGCCAGCTCACCACAGGGAAGAGACTGTGGCTACACCTTC. As protein: CASSPQGRDCGYTF.

The chain combines TRBV11-2 with TRBJ2-5, with 13 bases lining up with TRBD2. Germline CDR1 and CDR2: SGHAT and FQNNGV. With V trimmed by 6 bases and J by 5 bases, 9 bases remained unmatched. The CDR3 is made up of 16 amino acids. The CDR3 loop is CASRPGLAGPGETQYF. For the CDR3, the DNA is TGTGCCAGCAGACCGGGACTAGCGGGGCCGGGGGAGACCCAGTACTTC. Variable domain in full (rest from reference TRBV11-2 and TRBJ2-5): EAGVAQSPRYKIIEKRQSVAFWCNPISGHATLYWYQQILGQGPKLLIQFQNNGVVDDSQLPKDRFSAERLKGVDSTLKIQPAKLEDSAVYLCASRPGLAGPGETQYFGPGTRLLVL.

This clonotype has ten or more counts. The chain employs TRBV2 and TRBJ2-1; no firm D call. V was cut by 7 bases and J by 6 bases, with 13 bases left in between. This CDR3 contains 13 residues. Germline V gene sequence: CDR1 SNHLY, CDR2 FYNNEI. The CDR3 DNA sequence: TGTGCCAGCATTCGTGAAGGCGGCAATGAGCAGTTCTTC. Translating gives CASIREGGNEQFF.

This clonotype was detected many times. The rearrangement uses TRBV5-1 and TRBJ1-1; D is unresolved. The CDR3 length is 13 residues. The V end lost 4 bases, the J end lost 0 bases, and 7 bases lay between the germline ends. Germline lookup yields CDR1 SGHRS and CDR2 YFSETQ. The CDR3 protein is CASSRVMNTEAFF. DNA for the CDR3: TGCGCCAGCAGCCGTGTAATGAACACTGAAGCTTTCTTT.

The rearrangement uses TRBV19 and TRBJ2-3; D unclear. The CDR3 sequence is 12 residues long. Per the germline V gene, CDR1 is LNHDA and CDR2 is SQIVND (reference sequence). CDR3 coding DNA: TGTGCAACCCCCCGGGGCACAGATACGCAGTATTTT. Its translation: CATPRGTDTQYF. Variable domain in full (rest from reference TRBV19 and TRBJ2-3): DGGITQSPKYLFRKEGQNVTLSCEQNLNHDAMYWYRQDPGQGLRLIYYSQIVNDFQKGDIAEGYSVSREKKESFPLTVTSAQKNPTAFYLCATPRGTDTQYFGPGTRLTVL.

This clonotype occurred many times. The chain has TRBV20-1 and TRBJ2-5; D is undetermined. This CDR3 is built from 13 residues. Per the germline V gene, CDR1 is DFQATT and CDR2 is SNEGSKA (reference sequence). The V end was cut by 6 bases, the J end by 1 base, with 12 bases between. This chain's CDR3 is CSAGLEAQETQYF. The CDR3 DNA reads as TGCAGTGCCGGGTTGGAAGCCCAAGAGACCCAGTACTTC.

This clonotype was seen more than once but under ten times. This chain connects TRBV7-2 to TRBJ2-6; TRBD1 might be the D (6 bases). The CDR3 totals 16 residues. In germline, CDR1 is SGHTA, CDR2 FQGNSA. The V end lost 6 bases, the J end lost 4 bases, and 16 bases lay between the germline ends. CDR3 nucleotide sequence: TGTGCCAGCAGTACGAGAGGGGGATCAGGGGCCAACGTCCTGACTTTC. Translation: CASSTRGGSGANVLTF.

In this sample, this clonotype turned up a few times. The chain combines TRBV11-2 with TRBJ1-6; D is perhaps TRBD1 (6 bases). Germline V gene lookup returns CDR1 SGHAT and CDR2 FQNNGV. This CDR3 comprises 15 residues. V was cut by 5 bases and J by 5 bases, with 13 bases left in between. The CDR3 DNA follows: TGTGCCAGCAGCCGATATGGACAGAATAATTCACCCCTCCACTTT. As protein: CASSRYGQNNSPLHF. Full variable domain (remainder filled in from reference TRBV11-2 and TRBJ1-6): EAGVAQSPRYKIIEKRQSVAFWCNPISGHATLYWYQQILGQGPKLLIQFQNNGVVDDSQLPKDRFSAERLKGVDSTLKIQPAKLEDSAVYLCASSRYGQNNSPLHFGNGTRLTVT.

This clonotype came up many times. The V gene is TRBV28, the J gene TRBJ2-1; 9 nucleotides agree with TRBD2. The CDR3 consists of 15 residues. Germline values: CDR1 MDHEN, CDR2 SYDVKM. Trimming cost V 4 bases and J 4 bases; bases outside gene matches: 5. The DNA for the CDR3 is TGTGCCAGCAGTTCGCGGCTAGCGGGGTACAATGAGCAGTTCTTC. This translates into CASSSRLAGYNEQFF.

This clonotype was recorded many times. This chain links TRBV28 with TRBJ2-1; 9 bases align to TRBD2. This CDR3 spans 16 amino acids. The germline V gene encodes CDR1 MDHEN and CDR2 SYDVKM. V dropped 4 bases and J dropped 7; count of bases not matched to a gene: 11. CDR3 in amino acids: CASSSDYSGSRNEQFF. The CDR3 DNA is TGTGCCAGCAGTTCGGATTATAGCGGGAGTAGGAATGAGCAGTTCTTC.

The chain couples TRBV28 to TRBJ2-7; weak D call: TRBD2 (5 bases). The CDR3 is 13 residues long. V was pared by 3 bases and J by 0 bases, with 6 bases between. Germline V gives CDR1 MDHEN, CDR2 SYDVKM. The CDR3 region has the DNA TGTGCCAGCAGTTTCGCGGGCTCCTACGAGCAGTACTTC. As protein: CASSFAGSYEQYF.

This clonotype was detected only a few times. The CDR3 DNA reads TGCGCCAGCAGCCATCCAAGAGGGGCCGGAGACTCCTACGAGCAGTACTTC. Amino acids: CASSHPRGAGDSYEQYF. This chain uses TRBV4-1 with TRBJ2-7; D is perhaps TRBD1 or TRBD2 (5 bases each). The CDR3 loop spans 17 amino acids. V was clipped by 3 bases and J by 0 bases, with 18 bases between them. Per the germline V gene, CDR1 is MGHRA and CDR2 is YSYEKL.

This clonotype was recorded at least ten times. This rearrangement joins TRBV7-8 to TRBJ1-1; perhaps TRBD1 as D (6 bases). Germline assignment: CDR1 SGHVS and CDR2 FQNEAQ. Trimming shortened V by 5 bases and J by 8 bases, and 18 bases separated the two germline ends. The CDR3 runs to 14 residues. In DNA form, the CDR3 reads TGTGCCAGCAGCAAAGGAGACAGGCCCCCCGAAGCTTTCTTT. It specifies CASSKGDRPPEAFF.

The chain carries TRBV6-5 and TRBJ2-1, with 7 bases fitting TRBD1. Unmatched junction bases numbered 16, after V lost 2 bases and J lost 3 bases. Germline loops: CDR1 MNHEY, CDR2 SVGAGI. The CDR3 is 19 residues long. The CDR3 DNA is TGTGCCAGCAGTTACCCTAGGTTTGGGCCAACAGGGGACTACAATGAGCAGTTCTTC. This translates into CASSYPRFGPTGDYNEQFF.

This clonotype was detected only a few times. This chain uses TRBV5-6 with TRBJ1-1; D is unresolved. Germline values: CDR1 SGHDT, CDR2 YYEEEE. The CDR3 covers 12 residues. V lost 7 bases to trimming and J lost 10 bases, with 17 bases between them. Here the CDR3 DNA reads TGTGCCAGCGGATCCCGAGGACTTGTAGCTTTCTTT. It codes for CASGSRGLVAFF.

For this clonotype: This may arise from a read error, as a much more abundant clone is one base away. This chain uses TRBV20-1 with TRBJ2-1; no clear D gene. The J call may not be correct, given that the DNA end is closer to TRBJ2-7. Germline assignment: CDR1 DFQATT and CDR2 SNEGSKA (reference sequence). The CDR3 totals 13 residues. In DNA form, the CDR3 reads TGCAGTGCTTCTAGATCCCTCTACAATGAGCAGTACTTC. Its translation is CSASRSLYNEQYF.

This clonotype was found many times. This chain links TRBV18 with TRBJ2-5; D call uncertain. The germline V and J ends were trimmed by 4 bases and 4 bases, with 10 bases remaining between them. The CDR3 runs 13 residues. The germline CDR1 and CDR2 sequences are KGHSH and LQKENI. DNA for the CDR3: TGTGCCAGCTCACTGGGGATCGGAGAGACCCAGTACTTC. It specifies CASSLGIGETQYF.

At least ten counts were recorded for this clonotype. V and J are TRBV12-3 or TRBV12-4 and TRBJ2-3, with D maybe TRBD2 (6 bases). V was pared by 7 bases and J by 5 bases, with 19 bases between. The CDR3 is made up of 15 amino acids. CDR3 sequence (DNA): TGTGCCAGCACCGCGGATGGGCGGGGAGTAGATACGCAGTATTTT. Residues: CASTADGRGVDTQYF.

This clonotype occurred many times. The chain recombines TRBV7-9 with TRBJ2-7; 13 nucleotides match TRBD2. Trimming removed 1 base from V and 4 bases from J; junction bases left unmatched: 1. CDR1 is SEHNR and CDR2 is FQNEAQ in the germline V gene (reference sequence). The CDR3 length is 15 residues. Here the CDR3 reads CASSLGTSGGYEQYF. The CDR3 DNA follows: TGTGCCAGCAGCTTAGGGACTAGCGGGGGTTACGAGCAGTACTTC.

J is TRBJ2-3 and V is TRBV18; the D is unclear. The CDR3 has 16 amino acids. CDR1 and CDR2 from the germline V gene are KGHSH and LQKENI. The V end lost 3 bases, the J end lost 3 bases, and 16 bases lay between the germline ends. The CDR3 nucleotides are TGTGCCAGCTCACCCTCGGGCCGGGCCACTACAGATACGCAGTATTTT. It specifies CASSPSGRATTDTQYF.

The V gene is TRBV14, the J gene TRBJ2-7, with 9 positions matching TRBD1. V gave up 1 base and J gave up 4 bases; unmatched junction bases: 8. The CDR3 loop spans 16 amino acids. Germline CDR1 SGHDN, CDR2 FVKESK. DNA of the CDR3: TGTGCCAGCAGCCAAGTCGCCGGGACAGGGACTTACGAGCAGTACTTC. This gives the protein CASSQVAGTGTYEQYF.

In its sample, this clonotype was seen many times. The gene calls are TRBV11-2 and TRBJ2-3; TRBD2 matches 9 bases. This CDR3 is built from 15 residues. The V and J ends lost 2 bases and 6 bases, in that order; junction bases with no gene match: 6. Germline assignment: CDR1 SGHAT and CDR2 FQNNGV. DNA of the CDR3: TGTGCCAGCAGCTTAATAGCGGGAGCCAGGGATACGCAGTATTTT. It specifies CASSLIAGARDTQYF.

This clonotype has ten or more counts. This rearrangement joins TRBV12-3 or TRBV12-4 to TRBJ1-6; D is unresolved. This CDR3 has 13 residues. The ends were cut back, 2 bases at V and 7 bases at J, with 6 bases in the middle. The CDR3, as DNA: TGTGCCAGCAGTTTAATTCAGAATTCACCCCTCCACTTT. Translation gives CASSLIQNSPLHF.

This clonotype appeared a few times. In DNA form, the CDR3 reads TGTGCCAGCAGCAGACGGGACAGGGATGAGCAGTTCTTC. Translated, it gives CASSRRDRDEQFF. The V gene is TRBV5-4, the J gene TRBJ2-1; 9 bases are a match to TRBD1. Trimming at V came to 4 bases and at J to 8 bases, leaving 4 bases not matched to a gene. Looked up from germline, CDR1 is SGHNT and CDR2 is YYREEE (reference sequence). CDR3 length: 13 amino acids.

In the case of this clonotype: This may arise from a read error, as a much more abundant clone is one base away. The V gene is TRBV30, the J gene TRBJ2-1; TRBD2 matches at 11 bases. Germline CDR1 GTSNPN, CDR2 SVGIG (reference sequence). The CDR3 is 15 residues long. J was trimmed by 4 bases and V by 3 bases; bases with no gene match: 5. CDR3 sequence (DNA): TGTGCCTGGAGGGGACCTAGCGGGAGGTACAATGAGCAGTTCTTC. Translated: CAWRGPSGRYNEQFF.